These 13 T cell receptor beta chains originate from one sample sequenced in a study of T cell repertoires in cytomegalovirus infection. TCRdb re-called the reads through MiXCR, storing one row per CDR3 protein. Of about 310,000 distinct CDR3 sequences in the sample, around 9.6% are singletons; the top ten hold more than 2.5%. The sequencing sample was made of PBMCs. Receptors originate from a human donor in good health (CMV status not recorded). Some clones in this sample may be carry-over from other donors' samples.

This clonotype has just a few counts. The chain employs TRBV25-1 and TRBJ2-7; the D is unclear. Looked up from germline, CDR1 is MGHDK and CDR2 is SYGVNS. V lost 6 bases to trimming and J lost 2 bases, with 11 bases between them. CDR3 length: 13 residues. Here the CDR3 reads CASRALAAYEQYF. The DNA of the CDR3 is TGTGCCAGCAGAGCTCTGGCCGCCTACGAGCAGTACTTC.

V is TRBV7-6 and J is TRBJ2-2, with D hard to call. Deletions cut 2 bases from V and 0 bases from J, with 10 bases between. This CDR3 has 16 residues. The V gene's germline CDR1 is SGHVS and CDR2 FNYEAQ. This CDR3 is CASSLSINANTGELFF. CDR3 nucleotides: TGTGCCAGCAGCTTATCTATAAATGCGAACACCGGGGAGCTGTTTTTT.

This clonotype was recorded a few times. The V and J genes are TRBV5-4 and TRBJ2-2, with D hard to call. This CDR3 region has 13 residues. CDR1 and CDR2 (germline): SGHNT, YYREEE (reference sequence). V lost 0 bases to trimming and J lost 3 bases, with 3 bases between them. CDR3 in DNA: TGTGCCAGCAGCTTGGCCCACACCGGGGAGCTGTTTTTT. Protein sequence: CASSLAHTGELFF.

This clonotype appeared many times. The rearrangement joins TRBV6-5 to TRBJ1-6, with 7 nucleotides matching TRBD1. This CDR3 spans 14 amino acids. Per germline, CDR1 MNHEY and CDR2 SVGAGI. With 6 bases clipped from V and 10 bases from J, the junction kept 9 bases outside the gene matches. The CDR3 coding sequence is TGTGCCAGCAGGCCGACAGGGTATGGGTCACCCCTCCACTTT. This gives the protein CASRPTGYGSPLHF.

This clonotype was detected ten times or more. CDR3 loop: CASSGGRELFF. Here the CDR3 DNA reads TGTGCCAGCAGTGGTGGAAGGGAACTGTTTTTT. The chain links TRBV7-2 to TRBJ1-4; no reliable D call. CDR3 size: 11 residues. Trimming took 6 bases from V and 12 from J, leaving 11 bases between them. The germline CDR1 and CDR2 sequences are SGHTA and FQGNSA.

This clonotype appeared many times. The chain carries TRBV19 and TRBJ2-6; D is possibly TRBD2 (6 bases). V lost 3 bases and J lost 2, with 11 bases in between. CDR1 is LNHDA and CDR2 is SQIVND in the germline V gene (reference sequence). CDR3 size: 16 residues. CDR3: CASSITAGTGANVLTF. Written as DNA, the CDR3 is TGTGCCAGTAGTATTACGGCGGGAACTGGGGCCAACGTCCTGACTTTC.

This clonotype was counted a few times. The chain uses TRBV20-1 and TRBJ2-7, with D maybe TRBD1 (6 bases). The length of the CDR3 is 13 residues. The germline V and J ends were trimmed by 2 bases and 2 bases, with 10 bases remaining between them. Per the germline V gene, CDR1 is DFQATT and CDR2 is SNEGSKA (reference sequence). In nucleotides, the CDR3 is TGCAGTGCTAGAAGGACAGATACCTACGAGCAGTACGTC. It translates to CSARRTDTYEQYV.

The sample holds a few counts of this clonotype. V gene TRBV20-1 combines with J gene TRBJ1-2, with TRBD1 matching 9 bases. This CDR3 region has 14 residues. Germline CDR1 is DFQATT and CDR2 is SNEGSKA (reference sequence). V lost 3 bases and J lost 4; bases outside the gene matches: 6. The CDR3 sequence is CSARSETGGYGYTF. The CDR3 DNA sequence: TGCAGTGCTAGGAGCGAGACAGGGGGCTATGGCTACACCTTC.

In its sample, this clonotype was seen many times. The chain employs TRBV6-2 or TRBV6-3 and TRBJ2-7, with D perhaps given as TRBD1 or TRBD2 (7 bases each). The V and J ends lost 0 bases and 6 bases respectively, with 24 bases between them. CDR1 and CDR2 (germline): MNHEY, SVGEGT. The length of the CDR3 is 18 residues. In DNA, the CDR3 is TGTGCCAGCAGTTACTCCTCGATGGGAGGGGGCTTCCCTCGCGAGCAGTACGTC. Translating it yields CASSYSSMGGGFPREQYV.

This clonotype showed up many times. The chain employs TRBV10-2 and TRBJ1-1; no firm D call. Trimming shortened V by 3 bases and J by 6 bases, and 11 bases separated the two germline ends. This CDR3 has 13 amino acids. Germline values: CDR1 WSHSY, CDR2 SAAADI. CDR3 bases: TGCGCCAGCAGTGACGGCACCCCGGCTGAAGCTTTCTTT. Translating it yields CASSDGTPAEAFF.

The V and J genes are TRBV20-1 and TRBJ1-1, with a weak D call TRBD1 (5 bases). Germline lookup yields CDR1 DFQATT and CDR2 SNEGSKA (reference sequence). Deletions cut 6 bases from V and 5 bases from J, with 10 bases between. This CDR3 is built from 11 residues. The CDR3 reads CSAEGRTEAFF. CDR3 nucleotide sequence: TGCAGTGCCGAGGGGAGAACTGAAGCTTTCTTT.

The table lists this clonotype with many counts. The germline gene is not matched at one end of the junction; a read error may be the cause. As DNA, the CDR3 is TGTGCCAGCAGCTTACGGGGGGGGTCTGGCAATGAGCAATTCTTC. It specifies CASSLRGGSGNEQFF. This chain uses TRBV7-8 with TRBJ2-1; 8 bases align to TRBD2. The germline CDR1 and CDR2 sequences are SGHVS and FQNEAQ. The CDR3 runs 15 residues.

The chain is built from TRBV6-4 and TRBJ2-5; no definite D call. The V end was cut by 4 bases, the J end by 5 bases, with 11 bases between. There are 13 residues in the CDR3. The V gene's germline CDR1 is MRHNA and CDR2 SNTAGT. The chain's CDR3 is CASSVHPWETQYF. The CDR3 region has the DNA TGTGCCAGCAGTGTCCACCCGTGGGAGACCCAGTACTTC.